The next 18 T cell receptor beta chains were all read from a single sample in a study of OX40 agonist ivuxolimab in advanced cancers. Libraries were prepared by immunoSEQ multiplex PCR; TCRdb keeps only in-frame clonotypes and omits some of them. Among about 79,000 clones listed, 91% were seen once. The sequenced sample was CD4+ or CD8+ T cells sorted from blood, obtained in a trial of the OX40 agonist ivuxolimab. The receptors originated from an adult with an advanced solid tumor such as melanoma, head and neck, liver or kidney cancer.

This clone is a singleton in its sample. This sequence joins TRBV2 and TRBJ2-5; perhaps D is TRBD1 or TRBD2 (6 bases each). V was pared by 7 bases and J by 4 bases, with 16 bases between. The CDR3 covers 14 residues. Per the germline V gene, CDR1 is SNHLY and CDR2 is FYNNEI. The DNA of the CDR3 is TGTGCCAGCATTGGAGGGGGACTCTCAGAGACCCAGTACTTC. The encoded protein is CASIGGGLSETQYF.

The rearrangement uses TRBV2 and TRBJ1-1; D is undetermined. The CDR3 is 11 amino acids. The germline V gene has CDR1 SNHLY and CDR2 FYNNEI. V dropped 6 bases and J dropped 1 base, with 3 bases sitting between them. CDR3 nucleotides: TGTGCCAGCAGGGCGAACACTGAAGCTTTCTTT. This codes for CASRANTEAFF.

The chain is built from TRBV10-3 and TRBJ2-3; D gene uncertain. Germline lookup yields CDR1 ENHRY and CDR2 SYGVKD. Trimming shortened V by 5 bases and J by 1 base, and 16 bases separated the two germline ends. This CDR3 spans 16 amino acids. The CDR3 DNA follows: TGTGCCATCAGTCCCTCCTCGGGCCGGGGCACAGATACGCAGTATTTT. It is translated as CAISPSSGRGTDTQYF.

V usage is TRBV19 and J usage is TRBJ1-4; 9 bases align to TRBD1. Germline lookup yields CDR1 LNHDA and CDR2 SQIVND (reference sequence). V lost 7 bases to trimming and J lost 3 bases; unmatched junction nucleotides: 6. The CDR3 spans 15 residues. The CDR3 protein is CASTTGGLANEKLFF. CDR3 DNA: TGTGCCAGTACTACAGGGGGCTTGGCTAATGAAAAACTGTTTTTT.

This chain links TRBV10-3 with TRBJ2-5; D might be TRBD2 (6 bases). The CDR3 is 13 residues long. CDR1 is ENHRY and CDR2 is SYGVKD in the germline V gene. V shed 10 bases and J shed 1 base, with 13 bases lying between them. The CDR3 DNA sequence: TGTGCCACCAAGGAGCGGGTCCAAGAGACCCAGTACTTC. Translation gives CATKERVQETQYF.

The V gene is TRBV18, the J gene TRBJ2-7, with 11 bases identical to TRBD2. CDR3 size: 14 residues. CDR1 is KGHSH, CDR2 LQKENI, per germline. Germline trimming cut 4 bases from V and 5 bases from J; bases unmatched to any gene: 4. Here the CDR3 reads CASSQTSGIHEQYF. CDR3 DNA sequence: TGTGCCAGCTCACAGACTAGCGGGATCCACGAGCAGTACTTC.

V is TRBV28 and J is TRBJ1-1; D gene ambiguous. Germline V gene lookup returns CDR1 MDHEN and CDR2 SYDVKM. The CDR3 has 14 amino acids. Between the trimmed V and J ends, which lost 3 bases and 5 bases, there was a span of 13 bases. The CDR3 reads CASSLTAARTEAFF. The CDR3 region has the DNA TGTGCCAGCAGTTTGACGGCGGCGCGGACTGAAGCTTTCTTT.

The CDR3 is CASSPPQGLDGYTF. For the CDR3, the DNA is TGTGCCAGCAGTCCACCCCAGGGACTCGATGGCTACACCTTC. The chain joins TRBV28 to TRBJ1-2; a possible D gene is TRBD1 (5 bases). Germline values: CDR1 MDHEN, CDR2 SYDVKM. This CDR3 comprises 14 residues. V lost 5 bases to trimming and J lost 6 bases, with 16 bases between them.

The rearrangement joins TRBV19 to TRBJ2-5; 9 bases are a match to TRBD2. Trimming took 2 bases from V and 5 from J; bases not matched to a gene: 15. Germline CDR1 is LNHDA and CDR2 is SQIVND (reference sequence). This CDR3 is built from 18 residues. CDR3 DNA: TGTGCCAGTAGTATATTTCGGCTAGCGGGACGGATTTGTGAGACCCAGTACTTC. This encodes CASSIFRLAGRICETQYF. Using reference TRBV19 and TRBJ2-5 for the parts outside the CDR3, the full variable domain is DGGITQSPKYLFRKEGQNVTLSCEQNLNHDAMYWYRQDPGQGLRLIYYSQIVNDFQKGDIAEGYSVSREKKESFPLTVTSAQKNPTAFYLCASSIFRLAGRICETQYFGPGTRLLVL.

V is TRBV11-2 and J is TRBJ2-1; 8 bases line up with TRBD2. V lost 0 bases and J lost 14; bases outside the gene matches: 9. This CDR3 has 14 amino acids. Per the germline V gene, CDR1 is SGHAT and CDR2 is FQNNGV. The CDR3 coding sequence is TGTGCCAGCAGCTTAGATCTCGGGGGGGGCCCGAAGTTCTTC. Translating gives CASSLDLGGGPKFF.

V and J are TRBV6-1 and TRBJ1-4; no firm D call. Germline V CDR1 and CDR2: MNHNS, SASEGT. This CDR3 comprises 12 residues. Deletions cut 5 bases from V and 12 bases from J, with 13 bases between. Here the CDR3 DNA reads TGTGCCAGCAGTTTTCTGGGCGGGGAACTGTTTTTT. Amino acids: CASSFLGGELFF.

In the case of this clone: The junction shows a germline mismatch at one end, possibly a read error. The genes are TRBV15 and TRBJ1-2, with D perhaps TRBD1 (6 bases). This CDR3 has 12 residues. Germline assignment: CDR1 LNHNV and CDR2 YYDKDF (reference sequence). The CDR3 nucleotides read TGTGCCACCAGCAATCGTACAGGGAATAAGGCCTTC. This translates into CATSNRTGNKAF.

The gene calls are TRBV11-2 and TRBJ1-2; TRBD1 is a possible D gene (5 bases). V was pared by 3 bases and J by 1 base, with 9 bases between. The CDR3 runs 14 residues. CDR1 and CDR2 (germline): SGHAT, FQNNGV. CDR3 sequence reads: CASSLGENNYGYTF. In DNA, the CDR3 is TGTGCCAGCAGCTTGGGGGAAAATAACTATGGCTACACCTTC.

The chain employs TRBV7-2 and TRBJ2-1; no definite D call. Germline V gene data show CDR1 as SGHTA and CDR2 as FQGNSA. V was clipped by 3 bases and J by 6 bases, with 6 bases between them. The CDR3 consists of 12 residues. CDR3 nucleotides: TGTGCCAGCAGCTTTCAGACCAATGAGCAGTTCTTC. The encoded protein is CASSFQTNEQFF.

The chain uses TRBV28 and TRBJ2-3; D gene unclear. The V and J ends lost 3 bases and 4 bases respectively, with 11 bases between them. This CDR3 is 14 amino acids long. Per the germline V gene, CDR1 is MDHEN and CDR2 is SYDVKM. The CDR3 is CASSFGLIPDTQYF. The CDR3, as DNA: TGTGCCAGCAGTTTCGGGTTAATTCCAGATACGCAGTATTTT.

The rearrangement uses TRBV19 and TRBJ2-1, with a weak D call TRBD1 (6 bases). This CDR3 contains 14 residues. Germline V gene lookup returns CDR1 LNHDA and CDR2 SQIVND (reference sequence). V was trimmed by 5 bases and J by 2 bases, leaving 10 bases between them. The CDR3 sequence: CASSYGQTYNEQFF. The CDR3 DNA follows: TGTGCCAGTAGTTATGGACAGACCTACAATGAGCAGTTCTTC.

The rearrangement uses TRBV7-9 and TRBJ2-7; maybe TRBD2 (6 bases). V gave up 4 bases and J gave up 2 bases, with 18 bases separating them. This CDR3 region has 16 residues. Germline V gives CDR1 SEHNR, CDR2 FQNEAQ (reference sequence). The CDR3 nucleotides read TGTGCCAGCAGCTCCTTCAGAGGGACTGGCACCTACGAGCAGTACTTC. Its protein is CASSSFRGTGTYEQYF.

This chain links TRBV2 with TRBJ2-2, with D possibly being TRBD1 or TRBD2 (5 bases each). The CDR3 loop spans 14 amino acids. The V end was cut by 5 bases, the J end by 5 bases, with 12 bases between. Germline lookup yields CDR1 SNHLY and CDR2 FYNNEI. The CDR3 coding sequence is TGTGCCAGCAGTTTGCAGGGCGGGACCGGGGAGCTGTTTTTT. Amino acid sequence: CASSLQGGTGELFF.